Listed here are 26 T cell receptor beta chains from one sample, sequenced in a study of memory CD4+ T cells and cytomegalovirus serostatus (dated by TCRdb to about 2019). The method was the immunoSEQ multiplex PCR assay. In TCRdb, the immuneACCESS table is reduced to in-frame sequences with V and J assigned. These tables do not hold every clone; where another copy was compared, an unresolved V gene accounts for under half, and the others remain unexplained. The sample contains under 100,000 clones, approximately 80% of them found a single time. Around 0.73% of the sample is taken by the ten largest. A FACSAria II was used to sort memory CD4+ T cells, defined as single viable CD3+CD4+CD8-CD45RO+ cells. Specimen: memory CD4+ T cells from blood. Receptors were obtained from an adult in good health and CMV-seronegative.

The genes are TRBV9 and TRBJ1-5, with TRBD1 matching 7 bases. The CDR3 length is 16 residues. Germline lookup yields CDR1 SGDLS and CDR2 YYNGEE. With V trimmed by 6 bases and J by 3 bases, 12 bases remained unmatched. Here the CDR3 reads CASNFQGDHNNQPQHF. In DNA form, the CDR3 reads TGTGCCAGCAACTTCCAGGGGGATCACAACAATCAGCCCCAGCATTTT.

The chain uses TRBV4-2 and TRBJ2-3, with 14 nucleotides matching TRBD2. V lost 0 bases, J lost 5 bases, and 4 bases stayed unmatched. The CDR3 is 17 residues long. The germline CDR1 and CDR2 sequences are LGHNA and YNFKEQ. CDR3 DNA sequence: TGTGCCAGCAGCCAAGAGGGACTAGCGGGGGTCGGAGATACGCAGTATTTT. Its protein product is CASSQEGLAGVGDTQYF.

Only a few counts were recorded for this clone. The rearrangement joins TRBV7-9 to TRBJ2-3; 13 nucleotides line up with TRBD2. The J segment lost 4 bases and the V segment lost 4 bases, leaving 14 bases of the junction unmatched. Germline values: CDR1 SEHNR, CDR2 FQNEAQ (reference sequence). There are 19 residues in the CDR3. The CDR3 is CASSSPGLAGWLSPDTQYF. The CDR3, as DNA: TGTGCCAGCAGCTCCCCGGGACTAGCGGGGTGGTTGTCACCAGATACGCAGTATTTT. Looking up the rest from reference TRBV7-9 and TRBJ2-3 gives the full variable domain: DTGVSQNPRHKITKRGQNVTFRCDPISEHNRLYWYRQTLGQGPEFLTYFQNEAQLEKSRLLSDRFSAERPKGSFSTLEIQRTEQGDSAMYLCASSSPGLAGWLSPDTQYFGPGTRLTVL.

This clone was recorded only once. The chain combines TRBV11-2 with TRBJ1-5, with D unresolved. The CDR3 covers 12 residues. CDR1 is SGHAT, CDR2 FQNNGV, per germline. Trimming took off 2 bases at V and 2 bases at J, with 1 base between the two ends. The CDR3 bases are TGTGCCAGCAGCTTACGCAATCAGCCCCAGCATTTT. This gives the protein CASSLRNQPQHF.

This rearrangement joins TRBV2 to TRBJ1-1, with D perhaps matching TRBD1 (5 bases). V was pared by 4 bases and J by 1 base, with 10 bases between. CDR1 is SNHLY and CDR2 is FYNNEI in the germline V gene. The CDR3 contains 14 residues. The CDR3 DNA sequence: TGTGCCAGCAGTGTGCACAGGAGGAACACTGAAGCTTTCTTT. Translation gives CASSVHRRNTEAFF.

V is TRBV10-2 and J is TRBJ1-1; 12 positions agree with TRBD1. From germline, CDR1 is WSHSY and CDR2 SAAADI. With 3 bases clipped from V and 3 bases from J, the junction kept 5 bases outside the gene matches. The CDR3 contains 16 residues. In DNA, the CDR3 is TGCGCCAGCAGTGATCCGGGACAGGGGGCAGACACTGAAGCTTTCTTT. It translates to CASSDPGQGADTEAFF.

CDR3 region: CAIGGGGSTDTQYF. The CDR3 nucleotides are TGTGCCATCGGCGGGGGGGGCAGCACAGATACGCAGTATTTT. This chain connects TRBV10-3 to TRBJ2-3; 9 positions agree with TRBD2. CDR1 is ENHRY and CDR2 is SYGVKD in the germline V gene. This CDR3 contains 14 residues. The junction had 3 bases not matched to a gene; V was cut back by 8 bases and J by 0 bases.

This sequence joins TRBV9 and TRBJ1-3, with D uncertain. The germline V gene has CDR1 SGDLS and CDR2 YYNGEE. CDR3 length equals 15 residues. V lost 2 bases to trimming and J lost 4 bases, with 13 bases between them. The chain's CDR3 is CASSVTTQAGNTIYF. DNA of the CDR3: TGTGCCAGCAGCGTGACTACCCAAGCAGGAAACACCATATATTTT.

The chain combines TRBV6-1 with TRBJ1-2, with no clear D. Germline CDR1 reads MNHNS; CDR2 reads SASEGT. The CDR3 is made up of 14 amino acids. V lost 1 base to trimming and J lost 0 bases, with 6 bases between them. CDR3 bases: TGTGCCAGCAGTGAAGACACGGCTAACTATGGCTACACCTTC. Translated: CASSEDTANYGYTF.

The chain combines TRBV5-1 with TRBJ1-6, with TRBD1 matching 8 bases. With V trimmed by 0 bases and J by 8 bases, 7 bases remained unmatched. Germline V gene sequence: CDR1 SGHRS, CDR2 YFSETQ. CDR3 length: 16 amino acids. The DNA of the CDR3 is TGCGCCAGCAGCTTGGGAGACAGACAGGGGCATTCACCCCTCCACTTT. It is translated as CASSLGDRQGHSPLHF.

The rearrangement links TRBV2 to TRBJ1-5; TRBD1 might be the D (5 bases). V was trimmed by 7 bases and J by 0 bases, leaving 10 bases between them. CDR1 SNHLY and CDR2 FYNNEI come from the germline V gene. The CDR3 is made up of 14 amino acids. The CDR3 DNA follows: TGTGCCAGCAATAGGGGTAATAGCAATCAGCCCCAGCATTTT. This gives the protein CASNRGNSNQPQHF.

This sequence joins TRBV29-1 and TRBJ2-7, with D possibly matching TRBD2 (6 bases). V was trimmed by 2 bases and J by 5 bases, leaving 7 bases between them. The CDR3 contains 11 residues. The germline gives CDR1 SQVTM, CDR2 ANQGSEA. Written as DNA, the CDR3 is TGCAGCGTTGAAACGGGGGACGAGCAGTACTTC. Protein product: CSVETGDEQYF.

This clone came up once. V usage is TRBV27 and J usage is TRBJ2-7; tentatively, D is TRBD1 or TRBD2 (5 bases each). V lost 3 bases and J lost 10, with 25 bases in between. CDR1 is MNHEY, CDR2 SMNVEV, per germline (reference sequence). The CDR3 loop spans 16 amino acids. For the CDR3, the DNA is TGTGCCAGCAGTTTCGATCCGGGACCAAAAACAGGACCCCAGTACTTC. The encoded protein is CASSFDPGPKTGPQYF.

The genes are TRBV10-1 and TRBJ1-2, with a possible D match to TRBD1 (5 bases). This CDR3 has 14 residues. Trimming cost V 6 bases and J 0 bases, with 11 bases left between them. CDR1 and CDR2 from the germline V gene are WNHNN and SYGVQD (reference sequence). Here the CDR3 reads CASSHWGANYGYTF. Here the CDR3 DNA reads TGCGCCAGCAGCCACTGGGGGGCTAACTATGGCTACACCTTC.

V gene TRBV6-5 combines with J gene TRBJ2-3; 9 bases agree with TRBD2. Germline V CDR1 and CDR2: MNHEY, SVGAGI. The J segment lost 4 bases and the V segment lost 5 bases, leaving 1 base of the junction unmatched. This CDR3 has 13 residues. The CDR3 is CASSIAGADTQYF. CDR3 DNA: TGTGCCAGCAGTATAGCGGGGGCAGATACGCAGTATTTT.

The V call is TRBV5-8, the J call TRBJ2-5; the D gene is possibly TRBD1 (5 bases). This CDR3 has 13 residues. Germline V gene sequence: CDR1 SGHTS, CDR2 YDEGEE. The ends were cut back, 0 bases at V and 2 bases at J, with 5 bases in the middle. The CDR3 spells CASSLGQQETQYF. The CDR3, as DNA: TGTGCCAGCAGCTTGGGACAGCAAGAGACCCAGTACTTC. Filled out from reference TRBV5-8 and TRBJ2-5, the complete variable domain reads EAGVTQSPTHLIKTRGQQATLRCSPISGHTSVYWYQQALGLGLQFLLWYDEGEERNRGNFPPRFSGRQFPNYSSELNVNALELEDSALYLCASSLGQQETQYFGPGTRLLVL.

This clone has just a few counts. The chain couples TRBV11-2 to TRBJ1-1; 7 bases line up with TRBD1. V shed 1 base, J shed 7 bases, and the junction held 6 bases outside the gene matches. This CDR3 region has 14 residues. In germline, CDR1 is SGHAT, CDR2 FQNNGV. DNA of the CDR3: TGTGCCAGCAGCTTAGGGCAGGGGGGGATTGAAGCTTTCTTT. It translates to CASSLGQGGIEAFF.

The chain combines TRBV28 with TRBJ2-7; the D is unclear. Germline V CDR1 and CDR2: MDHEN, SYDVKM. CDR3 length equals 14 residues. V was cut by 2 bases and J by 3 bases, with 11 bases left in between. This CDR3 is CASSLMGFVYEQYF. The CDR3 nucleotides read TGTGCCAGCAGTTTAATGGGGTTTGTCTACGAGCAGTACTTC. The full variable domain, in which reference TRBV28 and TRBJ2-7 provide the parts outside the CDR3, is DVKVTQSSRYLVKRTGEKVFLECVQDMDHENMFWYRQDPGLGLRLIYFSYDVKMKEKGDIPEGYSVSREKKERFSLILESASTNQTSMYLCASSLMGFVYEQYFGPGTRLTVT.

The chain employs TRBV7-6 and TRBJ2-7, with D hard to call. The V and J ends lost 4 bases and 2 bases respectively, with 12 bases between them. The CDR3 runs 14 residues. Germline-derived CDR1 and CDR2 are SGHVS and FNYEAQ. The CDR3 loop is CASSSVGSTYEQYF. The DNA of the CDR3 is TGTGCCAGCAGCTCAGTGGGGTCCACCTACGAGCAGTACTTC.

This clone was counted once. This chain joins TRBV30 and TRBJ1-5; D gene ambiguous. The CDR3 length is 13 residues. Germline values: CDR1 GTSNPN, CDR2 SVGIG (reference sequence). V lost 4 bases, J lost 0 bases, and 7 bases lay in between. The CDR3 spells CAWKRDSNQPQHF. The CDR3, as DNA: TGTGCCTGGAAGCGCGATAGCAATCAGCCCCAGCATTTT.

The V and J genes are TRBV19 and TRBJ1-6, with 8 nucleotides matching TRBD1. Germline lookup yields CDR1 LNHDA and CDR2 SQIVND (reference sequence). Unmatched junction bases numbered 5, after V lost 6 bases and J lost 10 bases. The CDR3 has 13 residues. The CDR3 nucleotides read TGTGCCAGTAGAGACAGGGGTAAATCACCCCTCCACTTT. Translating gives CASRDRGKSPLHF. Filled out from reference TRBV19 and TRBJ1-6, the complete variable domain reads DGGITQSPKYLFRKEGQNVTLSCEQNLNHDAMYWYRQDPGQGLRLIYYSQIVNDFQKGDIAEGYSVSREKKESFPLTVTSAQKNPTAFYLCASRDRGKSPLHFGNGTRLTVT.

The DNA of the CDR3 is TGTGCCACCAGCAGAGGACTAGCGGTGGATACGCAGTATTTT. Translation: CATSRGLAVDTQYF. The chain carries TRBV15 and TRBJ2-3, with TRBD2 matching over 9 bases. With V trimmed by 1 base and J by 6 bases, 2 bases remained unmatched. Germline assignment: CDR1 LNHNV and CDR2 YYDKDF (reference sequence). This CDR3 has 14 amino acids.

This clone was seen just once. The chain joins TRBV18 to TRBJ1-1; 9 bases line up with TRBD1. This CDR3 region has 15 residues. Germline CDR1 KGHSH, CDR2 LQKENI. The V segment lost 5 bases and the J segment 10 bases; nucleotides outside the gene matches: 14. The CDR3 is CASSTDRDRVSRAFF. The CDR3 DNA is TGTGCCAGCTCAACAGACCGGGACAGGGTATCTCGAGCTTTCTTT.

The chain combines TRBV11-3 with TRBJ2-7; 7 bases line up with TRBD2. CDR3 size: 14 residues. Per the germline V gene, CDR1 is SGHNT and CDR2 is YENEEA. Germline trimming cut 5 bases from V and 2 bases from J; bases unmatched to any gene: 6. As DNA, the CDR3 is TGTGCCAGCAGCCCGGCTAGCGGTCCCTACGAGCAGTACTTC. Residues: CASSPASGPYEQYF.

The DNA for the CDR3 is TGTGCCAGCAGTCTCGCTCCCGGGCCCCTAGGGCCCCAGCATTTT. Its protein product is CASSLAPGPLGPQHF. This rearrangement joins TRBV6-5 to TRBJ1-5; D uncertain. Germline-derived CDR1 and CDR2 are MNHEY and SVGAGI. Trimming took off 5 bases at V and 9 bases at J, with 20 bases between the two ends. The CDR3 runs 15 residues.

The chain is built from TRBV7-2 and TRBJ1-2; TRBD1 matches at 9 bases. CDR3 length equals 15 residues. V trimming: 3 bases; J trimming: 2 bases; junction bases outside the gene matches: 4. The germline gives CDR1 SGHTA, CDR2 FQGNSA. The CDR3 loop reads CASSFTGTGNYGYTF. CDR3 DNA sequence: TGTGCCAGCAGCTTTACCGGGACAGGGAACTATGGCTACACCTTC.